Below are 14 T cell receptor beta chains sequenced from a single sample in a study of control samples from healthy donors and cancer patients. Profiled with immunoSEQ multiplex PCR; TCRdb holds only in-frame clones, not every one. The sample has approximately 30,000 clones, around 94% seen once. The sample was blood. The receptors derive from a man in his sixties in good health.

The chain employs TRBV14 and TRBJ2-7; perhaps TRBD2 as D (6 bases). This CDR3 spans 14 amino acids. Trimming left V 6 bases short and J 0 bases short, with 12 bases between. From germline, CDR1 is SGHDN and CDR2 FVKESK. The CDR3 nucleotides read TGTGCCAGCAGACTCTCCGGGAGCTCCTACGAGCAGTACTTC. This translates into CASRLSGSSYEQYF.

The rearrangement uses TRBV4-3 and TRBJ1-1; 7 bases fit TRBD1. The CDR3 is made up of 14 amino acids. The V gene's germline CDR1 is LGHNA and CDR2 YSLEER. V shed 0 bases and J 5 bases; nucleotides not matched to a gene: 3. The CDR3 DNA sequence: TGCGCCAGCAGCCAAGATTCAGGGGGTACTGAAGCTTTCTTT. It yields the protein CASSQDSGGTEAFF.

The DNA for the CDR3 is TGTGCCAGTAGTTCCCACTGGACAGGGGGCTACGAGCAGTACTTC. The encoded protein is CASSSHWTGGYEQYF. This rearrangement joins TRBV19 to TRBJ2-7, with 10 bases fitting TRBD1. The J segment lost 3 bases and the V segment lost 5 bases, leaving 7 bases of the junction unmatched. The CDR3 runs to 15 residues. Germline-derived CDR1 and CDR2 are LNHDA and SQIVND (reference sequence). The complete variable domain, with remaining parts taken from reference TRBV19 and TRBJ2-7, reads DGGITQSPKYLFRKEGQNVTLSCEQNLNHDAMYWYRQDPGQGLRLIYYSQIVNDFQKGDIAEGYSVSREKKESFPLTVTSAQKNPTAFYLCASSSHWTGGYEQYFGPGTRLTVT.

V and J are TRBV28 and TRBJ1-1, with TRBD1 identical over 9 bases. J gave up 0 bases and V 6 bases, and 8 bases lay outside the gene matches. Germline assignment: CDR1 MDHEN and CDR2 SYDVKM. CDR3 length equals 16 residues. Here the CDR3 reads CASSPGTGYMNTEAFF. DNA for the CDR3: TGTGCCAGCAGCCCCGGGACAGGGTATATGAACACTGAAGCTTTCTTT. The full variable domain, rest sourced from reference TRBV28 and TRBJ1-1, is DVKVTQSSRYLVKRTGEKVFLECVQDMDHENMFWYRQDPGLGLRLIYFSYDVKMKEKGDIPEGYSVSREKKERFSLILESASTNQTSMYLCASSPGTGYMNTEAFFGQGTRLTVV.

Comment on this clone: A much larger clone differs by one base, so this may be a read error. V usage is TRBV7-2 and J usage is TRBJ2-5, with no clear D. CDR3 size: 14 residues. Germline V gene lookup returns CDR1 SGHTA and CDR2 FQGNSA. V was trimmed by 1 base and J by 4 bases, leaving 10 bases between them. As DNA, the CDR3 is TGTGCCAGCAGCTTAGACAGTGGCCGAGAGACCCAGTACTTC. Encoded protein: CASSLDSGRETQYF. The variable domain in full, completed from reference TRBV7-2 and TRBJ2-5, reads GAGVSQSPSNKVTEKGKDVELRCDPISGHTALYWYRQSLGQGLEFLIYFQGNSAPDKSGLPSDRFSAERTGGSVSTLTIQRTQQEDSAVYLCASSLDSGRETQYFGPGTRLLVL.

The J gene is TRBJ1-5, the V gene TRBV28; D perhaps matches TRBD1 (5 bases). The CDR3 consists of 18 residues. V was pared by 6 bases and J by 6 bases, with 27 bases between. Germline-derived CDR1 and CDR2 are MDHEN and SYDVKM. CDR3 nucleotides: TGTGCCAGCAGCCCTTACCTTGCCCGGGGCCTGGGCGGTCAGCCCCAGCATTTT. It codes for CASSPYLARGLGGQPQHF.

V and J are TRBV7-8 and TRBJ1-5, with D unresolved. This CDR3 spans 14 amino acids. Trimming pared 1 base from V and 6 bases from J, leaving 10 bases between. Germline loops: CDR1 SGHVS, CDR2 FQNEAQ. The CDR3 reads CASSLDPLGQPQHF. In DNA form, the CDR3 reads TGTGCCAGCAGCTTAGATCCCTTGGGTCAGCCCCAGCATTTT.

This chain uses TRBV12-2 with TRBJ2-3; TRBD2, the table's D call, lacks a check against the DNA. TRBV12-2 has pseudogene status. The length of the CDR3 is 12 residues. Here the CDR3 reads CASRLGVNTQYF. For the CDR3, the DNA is TGTGCAAGTCGCTTAGGAGTCAATACGCAGTATTTT.

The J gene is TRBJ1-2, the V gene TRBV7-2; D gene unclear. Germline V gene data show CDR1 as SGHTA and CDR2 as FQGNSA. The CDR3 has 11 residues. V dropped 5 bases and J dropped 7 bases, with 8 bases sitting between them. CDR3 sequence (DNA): TGTGCCAGCAGCCCCCCGGGTGGCTACACCTTC. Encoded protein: CASSPPGGYTF.

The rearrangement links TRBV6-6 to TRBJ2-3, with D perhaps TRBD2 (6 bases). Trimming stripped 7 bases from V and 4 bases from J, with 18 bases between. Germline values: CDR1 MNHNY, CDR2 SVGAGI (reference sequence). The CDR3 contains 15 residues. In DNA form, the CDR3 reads TGTGCCAGCACTCACAGGAGGGGAGGCGCAGATACGCAGTATTTT. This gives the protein CASTHRRGGADTQYF.

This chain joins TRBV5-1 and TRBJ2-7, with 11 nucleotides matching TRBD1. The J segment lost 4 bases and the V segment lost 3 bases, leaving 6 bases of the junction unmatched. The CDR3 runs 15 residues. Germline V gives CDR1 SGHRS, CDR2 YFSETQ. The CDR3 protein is CASSSSGTGGYEQYF. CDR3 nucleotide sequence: TGCGCCAGCAGCTCCTCCGGGACAGGGGGGTACGAGCAGTACTTC.

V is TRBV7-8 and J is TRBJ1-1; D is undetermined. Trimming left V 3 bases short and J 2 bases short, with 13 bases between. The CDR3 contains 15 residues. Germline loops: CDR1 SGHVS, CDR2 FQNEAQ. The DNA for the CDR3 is TGTGCCAGCAGCTTTAGTTCGACACAAAACACTGAAGCTTTCTTT. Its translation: CASSFSSTQNTEAFF.

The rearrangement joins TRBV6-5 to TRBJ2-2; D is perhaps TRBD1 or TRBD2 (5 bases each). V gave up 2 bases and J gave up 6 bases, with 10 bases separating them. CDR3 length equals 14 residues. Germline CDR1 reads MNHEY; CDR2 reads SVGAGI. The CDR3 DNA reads TGTGCCAGCAGTTACGGGGGAAGGGCCGGGGAGCTGTTTTTT. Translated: CASSYGGRAGELFF.

CDR3 nucleotide sequence: TGCGCCAGCAGCCCGATGACAGGGTTGATGAACACTGAAGCTTTCTTT. It yields the protein CASSPMTGLMNTEAFF. This chain links TRBV5-1 with TRBJ1-1, with TRBD1 matching 7 bases. CDR3 length: 16 residues. Unmatched junction bases numbered 9, after V lost 4 bases and J lost 0 bases. The V gene's germline CDR1 is SGHRS and CDR2 YFSETQ.